This T cell receptor beta chain was profiled in a study of shared clonotypes between healthy human individuals. Points on this clone: What it binds is unknown.

Findings and caveats of the study: Naive subsets, compared against memory subsets, generally had larger estimated richness values. Sorted-subset sequencing, rarefaction showed, was incomplete despite large depth.

Deep-level assay runs were performed. In the sorted-subset replicate PCRs, 150 to 250 ng DNA, 25,000 to 30,000 T cell genomes, was used. Assay: immunoSEQ multiplex PCR; the TCRdb copy retains only in-frame clones and omits some. The table shows 2 million to 2.5 million clones, with approximately 96% occurring only once. This TCR came from a young man in good health. Input material: naive CD4+ T cells sorted from blood. Subset indicated: CD45RA+ positively selected.

The CDR3 DNA reads as TGTGCCAGCAGTGCTTGGGACACCGGGGAGCTGTTTTTT. Its translation: CASSAWDTGELFF. This sequence joins TRBV6-5 and TRBJ2-2; D not resolved. The V gene lost 5 bases and the J gene lost 3 bases, with 7 bases spanning the gap. In germline, CDR1 is MNHEY, CDR2 SVGAGI. This CDR3 is 13 amino acids long.